The rows below give T cell receptor beta chains drawn from one sample of a study of blood T cells in healthy people across ages. TCRdb re-derived calls from the 5' RACE reads in MiXCR, one entry per CDR3 protein. The repertoire has 1.5 million to 2 million distinct CDR3 sequences, around 50% of them found once; the top ten carry more than 2%. The sequencing input was blood. The receptor source for this set is a woman in her 40s in good health. Both conserved end residues are part of each CDR3. D genes are given only for firm matches. For some rows the clone size is stated as once, few or many, or as a class when expanded; others skip it.

-	TRBV3-1	TRBJ1-2	13	-	TGTGCCAGCAGCCAAGAAACTTCTTATGGCTACACCTTC	CASSQETSYGYTF
-	TRBV4-3	TRBJ2-7	13	few	TGCGCCAGCAGCCAAGATTCCAGGACAGAGCAGTACTTC	CASSQDSRTEQYF
TRBD1	TRBV12-3/TRBV12-4	TRBJ1-1	14	-	TGTGCCAGCAGCCGCGGACAGGGGAGTAAAGAAGCTTTCTTT	CASSRGQGSKEAFF
-	TRBV19	TRBJ2-7	14	-	TGTGCCAGTAGTATAGACAGCGCAACCTACGAGCAGTACTTC	CASSIDSATYEQYF
-	TRBV10-3	TRBJ2-3	11	many	TGTGCCTCTGGGGGCACAGATACGCAGTATTTT	CASGGTDTQYF
-	TRBV7-2	TRBJ2-3	15	-	TGTGCCAGCAGCCCTTATGGGGGCTGGACAGATACGCAGTATTTT	CASSPYGGWTDTQYF
TRBD1	TRBV29-1	TRBJ2-1	16	-	TGCAGCGCCCAACGCCAGGGGGCAGGGTCCTACAATAAGCAGTTCTTC	CSAQRQGAGSYNKQFF
TRBD1	TRBV4-3	TRBJ1-2	14	-	TGCGCCAGCAGCCAAGACAGGACAGGGTATAGCTACACCTTC	CASSQDRTGYSYTF
-	TRBV7-2	TRBJ2-5	15	-	TGTGCCAACAGCTTTGGGCTAGCGATCCAAGAGACCCAGTACTTC	CANSFGLAIQETQYF
TRBD2	TRBV29-1	TRBJ2-5	16	few	TGCAGCGTTGAAGTTGGCCTGGGGGGGACGACGGAGACCCAGTACTTC	CSVEVGLGGTTETQYF
-	TRBV5-8	TRBJ2-7	15	-	TGTGCCAGCAGCTTGTATCCAGGGAGATCCTACGAGCAGTACTTC	CASSLYPGRSYEQYF
TRBD1	TRBV29-1	TRBJ2-7	14	few	TGCAGCGTACATACCGGGACAGGGGGCGAGGAGCAGTACTTC	CSVHTGTGGEEQYF
-	TRBV6-5	TRBJ2-7	15	-	TGTGCCAGCAGTTACTCGGGACACAGCTCCTACGAGCAGTACTTC	CASSYSGHSSYEQYF
TRBD1	TRBV4-3	TRBJ1-2	17	-	TGCGCCAGCAGCCAAGATCCGGGGACAGCCCAGTCTGGGAGCTACACCTTC	CASSQDPGTAQSGSYTF
TRBD1	TRBV20-1	TRBJ1-1	15	-	TGCAGTGCTAGAGATTGGGGGACAGGGAGGACTGAAGCTTTCTTT	CSARDWGTGRTEAFF
-	TRBV10-3	TRBJ1-1	14	-	TGTGCCATCAGTGTCACAGGGACGAACACTGAAGCTTTCTTT	CAISVTGTNTEAFF
-	TRBV7-8	TRBJ1-4	16	few	TGTGCCAGCAGCCCGACAAGGACATACCCTAATGAAAAACTGTTTTTT	CASSPTRTYPNEKLFF
-	TRBV9	TRBJ1-2	15	-	TGTGCCAGCAGCGTCTGGAAGGGAAGTCGTTATGGCTACACCTTC	CASSVWKGSRYGYTF
-	TRBV27	TRBJ1-5	14	-	TGTGCCAGCAGCGACAGATTAAGTAATCAGCCCCAGCATTTT	CASSDRLSNQPQHF
-	TRBV11-2	TRBJ2-3	17	-	TGTGCCAGCAGCTTAGGATCGGGAACCCGATGGGGAGATACGCAGTATTTT	CASSLGSGTRWGDTQYF
-	TRBV13	TRBJ2-7	17	few	TGTGCCAGCAGCTTAGGCCAGCCCAGGAGCCTCCCAGGCGAGCAGTACTTC	CASSLGQPRSLPGEQYF
-	TRBV15	TRBJ2-5	15	few	TGTGCCACCAATGGTGGCCAGGGTGGCTGGGAGACCCAGTACTTC	CATNGGQGGWETQYF
TRBD1	TRBV12-3/TRBV12-4	TRBJ1-6	14	-	TGTGCCAGCAGTACAGGGGTGGTAGATTCACCCCTCCACTTT	CASSTGVVDSPLHF
-	TRBV7-9	TRBJ2-7	14	few	TGTGCCAGCAGCGGGATTTTAGGATCCTACGAGCAGTACTTC	CASSGILGSYEQYF
-	TRBV6-1	TRBJ1-4	16	once	TGTGCCAGCAGTGATTTACAAGGATCAACTAATGAAAAACTGTTTTTT	CASSDLQGSTNEKLFF
-	TRBV5-1	TRBJ2-5	14	many	TGCGCCAGCAGCTTGTTTACAGGCCAAGAGACCCAGTACTTC	CASSLFTGQETQYF
-	TRBV19	TRBJ2-1	15	-	TGTGCCAGTAGTAAGGGATTCAACTCCTACAATGAGCAGTTCTTC	CASSKGFNSYNEQFF
TRBD2	TRBV5-1	TRBJ2-7	16	-	TGCGCCAGCAGGGACGGGACTAGCGGGGCTCAAGAGGCCCAGTACTTC	CASRDGTSGAQEAQYF
-	TRBV7-9	TRBJ1-6	16	-	TGTGCCAGCAGCCCCCAGCAGGAAAGGAATAATTCACCCCTCCACTTT	CASSPQQERNNSPLHF